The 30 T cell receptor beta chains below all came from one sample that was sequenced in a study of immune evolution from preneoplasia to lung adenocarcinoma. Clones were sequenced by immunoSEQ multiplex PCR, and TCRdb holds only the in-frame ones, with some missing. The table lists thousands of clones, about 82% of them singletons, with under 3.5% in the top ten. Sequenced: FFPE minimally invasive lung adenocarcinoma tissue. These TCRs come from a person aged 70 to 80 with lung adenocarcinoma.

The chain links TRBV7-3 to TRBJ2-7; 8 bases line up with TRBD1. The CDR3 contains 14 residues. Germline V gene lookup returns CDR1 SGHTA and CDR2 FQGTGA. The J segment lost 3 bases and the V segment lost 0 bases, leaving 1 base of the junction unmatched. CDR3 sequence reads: CASSLTGQGYEQYF. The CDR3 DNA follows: TGTGCCAGCAGCTTAACAGGACAGGGCTACGAGCAGTACTTC.

The CDR3 sequence is CASSSPGGSDTEAFF. In nucleotides, the CDR3 is TGTGCCAGCAGTTCCCCGGGGGGAAGTGACACTGAAGCTTTCTTT. The chain employs TRBV28 and TRBJ1-1; D may be TRBD1 (5 bases). The CDR3 is 15 amino acids. Looked up from germline, CDR1 is MDHEN and CDR2 is SYDVKM. The V gene lost 4 bases and the J gene lost 3 bases, with 15 bases spanning the gap.

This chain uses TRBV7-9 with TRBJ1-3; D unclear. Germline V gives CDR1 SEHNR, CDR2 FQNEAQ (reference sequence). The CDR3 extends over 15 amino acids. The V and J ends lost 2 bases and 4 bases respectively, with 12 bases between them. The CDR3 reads CASSLILGSGNTIYF. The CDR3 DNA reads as TGTGCCAGCAGCTTAATACTTGGTTCGGGAAACACCATATATTTT.

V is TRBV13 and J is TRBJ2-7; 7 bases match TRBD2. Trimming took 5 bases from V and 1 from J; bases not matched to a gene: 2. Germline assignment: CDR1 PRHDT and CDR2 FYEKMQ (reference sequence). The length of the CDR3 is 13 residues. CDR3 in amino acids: CASSVGLSYEQYF. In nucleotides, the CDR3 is TGTGCCAGCAGCGTGGGACTATCCTACGAGCAGTACTTC.

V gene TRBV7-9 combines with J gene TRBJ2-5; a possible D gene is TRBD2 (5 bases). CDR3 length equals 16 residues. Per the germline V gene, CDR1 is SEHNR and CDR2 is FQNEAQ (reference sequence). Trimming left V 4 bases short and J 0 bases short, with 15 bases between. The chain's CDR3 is CASSYGGSPYQETQYF. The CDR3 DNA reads TGTGCCAGCAGCTATGGCGGGTCCCCGTACCAAGAGACCCAGTACTTC.

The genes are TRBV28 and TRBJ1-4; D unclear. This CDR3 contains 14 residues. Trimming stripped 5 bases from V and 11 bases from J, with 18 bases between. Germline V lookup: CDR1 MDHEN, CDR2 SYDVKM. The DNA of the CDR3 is TGTGCCAGCAGTCCTCCGGGCACCCTGGGGAAACTGTTTTTT. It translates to CASSPPGTLGKLFF.

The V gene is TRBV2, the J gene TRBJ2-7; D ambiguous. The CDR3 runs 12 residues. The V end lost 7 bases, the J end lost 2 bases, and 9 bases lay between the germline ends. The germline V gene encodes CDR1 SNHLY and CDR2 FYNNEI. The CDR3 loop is CASNAETYEQYF. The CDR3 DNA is TGTGCCAGCAACGCAGAAACCTACGAGCAGTACTTC.

CDR3 DNA sequence: TGTGCCACCAGCAGAGATAGGGCCGGAATTGATACGCAGTATTTT. Encoded protein: CATSRDRAGIDTQYF. This sequence joins TRBV15 and TRBJ2-3; D unclear. CDR3 length equals 15 residues. Per germline, CDR1 LNHNV and CDR2 YYDKDF (reference sequence). V was shortened by 0 bases and J by 6 bases, with 13 bases between the two germline ends. Full variable domain (rest looked up from reference TRBV15 and TRBJ2-3): DAMVIQNPRYQVTQFGKPVTLSCSQTLNHNVMYWYQQKSSQAPKLLFHYYDKDFNNEADTPDNFQSRRPNTSFCFLDIRSPGLGDTAMYLCATSRDRAGIDTQYFGPGTRLTVL.

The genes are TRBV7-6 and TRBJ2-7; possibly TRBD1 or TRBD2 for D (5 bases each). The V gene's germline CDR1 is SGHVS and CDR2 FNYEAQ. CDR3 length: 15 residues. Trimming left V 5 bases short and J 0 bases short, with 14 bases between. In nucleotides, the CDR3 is TGTGCCAGCAGCCCGGGGCCTAGGGGCTCCTACGAGCAGTACTTC. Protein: CASSPGPRGSYEQYF.

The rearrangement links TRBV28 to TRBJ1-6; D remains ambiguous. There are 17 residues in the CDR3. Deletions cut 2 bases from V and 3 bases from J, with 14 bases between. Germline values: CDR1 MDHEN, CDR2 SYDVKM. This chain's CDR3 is CASSLTYRAIYNSPLHF. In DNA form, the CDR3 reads TGTGCCAGCAGTTTAACGTATAGGGCCATCTATAATTCACCCCTCCACTTT.

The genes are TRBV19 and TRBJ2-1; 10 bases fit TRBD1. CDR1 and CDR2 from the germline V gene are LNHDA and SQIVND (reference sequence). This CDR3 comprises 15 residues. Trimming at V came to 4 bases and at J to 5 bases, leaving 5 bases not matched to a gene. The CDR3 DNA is TGTGCCAGTAGTACCGGGACAGGGGAGAACAATGAGCAGTTCTTC. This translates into CASSTGTGENNEQFF.

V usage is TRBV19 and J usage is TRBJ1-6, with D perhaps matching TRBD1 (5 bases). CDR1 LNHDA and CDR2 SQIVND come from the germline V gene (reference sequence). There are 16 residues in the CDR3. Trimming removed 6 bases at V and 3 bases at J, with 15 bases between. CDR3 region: CASRWTRGSYNSPLHF. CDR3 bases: TGTGCCAGTAGATGGACCCGGGGCAGCTATAATTCACCCCTCCACTTT.

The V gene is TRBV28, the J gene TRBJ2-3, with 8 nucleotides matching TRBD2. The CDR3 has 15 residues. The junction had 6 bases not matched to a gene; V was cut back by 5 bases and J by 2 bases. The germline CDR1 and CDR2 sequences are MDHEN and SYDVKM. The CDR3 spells CASSPRGGLTDTQYF. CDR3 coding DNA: TGTGCCAGCAGTCCCCGGGGGGGCCTCACAGATACGCAGTATTTT.

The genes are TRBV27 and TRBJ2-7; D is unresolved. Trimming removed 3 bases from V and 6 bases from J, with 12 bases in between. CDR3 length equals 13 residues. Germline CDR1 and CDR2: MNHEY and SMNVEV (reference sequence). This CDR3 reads CASSLVREGEQYF. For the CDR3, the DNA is TGTGCCAGCAGTTTGGTTAGGGAAGGCGAGCAGTACTTC.

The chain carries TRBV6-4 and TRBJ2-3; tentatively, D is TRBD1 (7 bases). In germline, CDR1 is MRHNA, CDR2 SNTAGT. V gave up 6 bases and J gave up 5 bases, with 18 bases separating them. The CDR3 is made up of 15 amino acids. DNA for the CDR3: TGTGCCAGCAGCCTTGGCGGGCAGGGGGGAGATACGCAGTATTTT. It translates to CASSLGGQGGDTQYF.

The CDR3 DNA reads TGTGCCAGCAGCTTAGCGGGCGGTAGCAATCAGCCCCAGCATTTT. Translating gives CASSLAGGSNQPQHF. The V and J genes are TRBV7-2 and TRBJ1-5, with no clear D. CDR1 and CDR2 from the germline V gene are SGHTA and FQGNSA. V dropped 0 bases and J dropped 0 bases, with 6 bases sitting between them. CDR3 length equals 15 residues.

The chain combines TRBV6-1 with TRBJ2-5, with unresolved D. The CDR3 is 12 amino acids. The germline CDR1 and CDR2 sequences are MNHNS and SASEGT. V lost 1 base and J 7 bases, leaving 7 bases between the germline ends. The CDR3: CASSEVAMTQYF. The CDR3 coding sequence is TGTGCCAGCAGTGAAGTAGCCATGACCCAGTACTTC.

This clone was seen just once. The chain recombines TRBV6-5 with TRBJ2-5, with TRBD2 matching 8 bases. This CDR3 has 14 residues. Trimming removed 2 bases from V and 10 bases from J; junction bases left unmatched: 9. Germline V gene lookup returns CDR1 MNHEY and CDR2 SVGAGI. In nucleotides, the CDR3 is TGTGCCAGCAGTTACCCAGGACCAGCGGGAGACCAGTACTTC. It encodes CASSYPGPAGDQYF.

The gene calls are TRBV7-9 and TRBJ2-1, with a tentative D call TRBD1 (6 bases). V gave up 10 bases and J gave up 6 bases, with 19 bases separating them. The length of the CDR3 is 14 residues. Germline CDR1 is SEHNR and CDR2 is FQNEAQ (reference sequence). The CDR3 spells CAITGQRPTNEQFF. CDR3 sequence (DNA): TGTGCCATTACCGGACAGAGGCCTACCAATGAGCAGTTCTTC.

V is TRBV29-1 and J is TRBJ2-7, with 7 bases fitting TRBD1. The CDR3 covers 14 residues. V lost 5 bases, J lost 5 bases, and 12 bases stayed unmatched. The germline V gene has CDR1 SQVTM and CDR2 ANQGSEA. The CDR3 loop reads CSVLGGRGSDEQYF. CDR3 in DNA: TGCAGCGTTCTTGGGGGCAGGGGGTCCGACGAGCAGTACTTC.

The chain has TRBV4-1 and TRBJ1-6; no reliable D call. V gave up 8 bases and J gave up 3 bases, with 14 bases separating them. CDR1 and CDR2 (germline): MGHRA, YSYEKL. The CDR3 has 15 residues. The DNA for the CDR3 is TGCGCCAGCCGGACCGGGGTTAACTATAATTCACCCCTCCACTTT. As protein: CASRTGVNYNSPLHF.

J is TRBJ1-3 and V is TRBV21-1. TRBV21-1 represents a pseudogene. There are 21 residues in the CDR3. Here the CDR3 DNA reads TGTGCCAGCAGCAAAGTCACAGGGTGGGGACGGGGGTTGATCTCTGGAAACACCATATATTTT. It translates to CASSKVTGWGRGLISGNTIYF.

CDR3 coding DNA: TGTGCCAGCAGTGAATGGACTTCCTACGAGCAGTACTTC. Protein sequence: CASSEWTSYEQYF. The chain recombines TRBV2 with TRBJ2-7, with a weak D call TRBD2 (5 bases). Germline assignment: CDR1 SNHLY and CDR2 FYNNEI. The V gene lost 2 bases and the J gene lost 1 base, with 6 bases spanning the gap. This CDR3 has 13 amino acids.

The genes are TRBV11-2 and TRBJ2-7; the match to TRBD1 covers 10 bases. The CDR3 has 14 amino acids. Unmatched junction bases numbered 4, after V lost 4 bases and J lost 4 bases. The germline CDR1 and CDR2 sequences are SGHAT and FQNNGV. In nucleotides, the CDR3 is TGTGCCAGCAGCTGGACAGGGGGACCATACGAGCAGTACTTC. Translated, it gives CASSWTGGPYEQYF.

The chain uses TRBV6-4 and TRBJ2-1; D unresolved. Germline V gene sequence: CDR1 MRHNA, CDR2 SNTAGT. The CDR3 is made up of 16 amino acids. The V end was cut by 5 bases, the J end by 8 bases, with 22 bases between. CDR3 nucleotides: TGTGCCAGCAGTCGTGATGGCGGAGCAGCCGTGGATGAGCAGTTCTTC. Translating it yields CASSRDGGAAVDEQFF.

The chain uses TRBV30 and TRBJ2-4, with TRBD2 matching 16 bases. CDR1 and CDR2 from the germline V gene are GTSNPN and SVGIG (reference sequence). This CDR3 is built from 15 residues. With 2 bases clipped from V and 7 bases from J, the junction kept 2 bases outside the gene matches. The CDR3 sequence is CAWSPGLAGGNIQYF. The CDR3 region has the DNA TGTGCCTGGAGTCCGGGACTAGCGGGAGGGAACATTCAGTACTTC.

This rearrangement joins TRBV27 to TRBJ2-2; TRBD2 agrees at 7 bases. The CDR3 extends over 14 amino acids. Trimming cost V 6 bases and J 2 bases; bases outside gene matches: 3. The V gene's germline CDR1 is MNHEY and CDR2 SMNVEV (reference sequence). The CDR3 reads CASRRDYNTGELFF. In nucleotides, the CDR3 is TGTGCCAGCAGGCGGGACTACAACACCGGGGAGCTGTTTTTT.

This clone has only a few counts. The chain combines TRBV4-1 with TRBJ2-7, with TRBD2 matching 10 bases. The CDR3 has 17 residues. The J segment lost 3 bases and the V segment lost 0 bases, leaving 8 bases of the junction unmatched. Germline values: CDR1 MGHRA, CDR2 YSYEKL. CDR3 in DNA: TGCGCCAGCAGCCAAGATAGGGCTAGCGGGGGAGGCTACGAGCAGTACTTC. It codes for CASSQDRASGGGYEQYF.

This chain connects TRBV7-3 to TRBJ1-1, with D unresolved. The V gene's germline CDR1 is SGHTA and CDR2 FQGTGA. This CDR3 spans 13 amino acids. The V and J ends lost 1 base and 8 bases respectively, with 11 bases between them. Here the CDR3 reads CASSLNLGNEAFF. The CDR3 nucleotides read TGTGCCAGCAGCTTAAATCTGGGGAACGAAGCTTTCTTT. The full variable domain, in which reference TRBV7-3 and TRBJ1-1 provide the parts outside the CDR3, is GAGVSQTPSNKVTEKGKYVELRCDPISGHTALYWYRQSLGQGPEFLIYFQGTGAADDSGLPNDRFFAVRPEGSVSTLKIQRTERGDSAVYLCASSLNLGNEAFFGQGTRLTVV.

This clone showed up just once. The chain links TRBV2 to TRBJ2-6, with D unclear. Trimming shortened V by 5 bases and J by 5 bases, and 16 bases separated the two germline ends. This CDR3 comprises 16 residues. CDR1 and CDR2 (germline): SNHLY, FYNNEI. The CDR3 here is CASSHYIQSRANVLTF. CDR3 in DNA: TGTGCCAGCAGTCACTACATACAAAGTCGGGCCAACGTCCTGACTTTC.